The entry that follows covers one T cell receptor beta chain sequence. TCRdb's table, derived via immunoSEQ multiplex PCR, lists solely in-frame clones and lacks some. The table includes 66,000 or so clones, around 97% detected once. These data are taken from a study of technical replicates of blood from several donors. The V gene lost 4 bases and the J gene lost 0 bases, with 13 bases spanning the gap. The CDR3 has 17 amino acids. CDR1 MNHGY and CDR2 SVAAGI come from the germline V gene. The chain joins TRBV6-9 to TRBJ2-6; a possible D gene is TRBD1 (5 bases). The sequenced material came from T cells isolated from PBMCs. The source is a human donor in good health. The CDR3 is CASSLQGLYSGANVLTF. The CDR3 region has the DNA TGTGCCAGCAGTTTGCAGGGTCTTTACTCTGGGGCCAACGTCCTGACTTTC.